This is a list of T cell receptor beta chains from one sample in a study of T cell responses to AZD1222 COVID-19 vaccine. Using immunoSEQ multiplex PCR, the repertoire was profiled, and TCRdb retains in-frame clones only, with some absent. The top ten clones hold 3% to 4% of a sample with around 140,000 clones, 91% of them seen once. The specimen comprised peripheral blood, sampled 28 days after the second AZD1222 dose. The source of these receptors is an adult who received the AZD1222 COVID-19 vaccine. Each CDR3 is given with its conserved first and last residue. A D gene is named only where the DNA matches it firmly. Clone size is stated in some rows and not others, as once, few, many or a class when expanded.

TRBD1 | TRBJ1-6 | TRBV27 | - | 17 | CASSLSRQGRDNSPLHF | TGTGCCAGCAGTTTATCCCGACAGGGTCGGGATAATTCACCCCTCCACTTT
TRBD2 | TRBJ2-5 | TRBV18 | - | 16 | CASSPTLAGGWETQYF | TGTGCCAGCTCACCGACTCTAGCGGGGGGCTGGGAGACCCAGTACTTC
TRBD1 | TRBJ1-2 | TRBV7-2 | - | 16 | CASSLGGTGINYGYTF | TGTGCCAGCAGCTTAGGGGGGACAGGGATTAACTATGGCTACACCTTC
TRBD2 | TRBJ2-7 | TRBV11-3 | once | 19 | CASSLDNLAGGIFQYEQYF | TGTGCCAGCAGCTTAGATAACCTAGCGGGAGGGATATTCCAGTACGAGCAGTACTTC
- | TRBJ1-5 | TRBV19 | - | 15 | CASSTRQDSNQPQHF | TGTGCCAGTAGTACCCGACAGGATAGCAATCAGCCCCAGCATTTT
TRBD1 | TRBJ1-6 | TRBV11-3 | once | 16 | CASSLGQGDRNSPLHF | TGTGCCAGCAGCCTAGGGCAGGGGGACAGAAATTCACCCCTCCACTTT
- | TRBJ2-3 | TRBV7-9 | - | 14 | CASSLAGITDTQYF | TGTGCCAGCAGCTTAGCGGGGATTACAGATACGCAGTATTTT
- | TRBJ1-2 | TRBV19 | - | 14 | CASSIDPQAWGYTF | TGTGCCAGTAGTATAGATCCCCAGGCCTGGGGCTACACCTTC
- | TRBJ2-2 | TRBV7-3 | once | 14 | CASSLTPRPGELFF | TGTGCCAGCAGCTTAACCCCTAGACCCGGGGAGCTGTTTTTT
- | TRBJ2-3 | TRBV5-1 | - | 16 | CASSLGWESGTDTQYF | TGCGCCAGCAGCTTGGGGTGGGAGTCCGGCACAGATACGCAGTATTTT
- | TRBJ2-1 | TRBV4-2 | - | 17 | CASSQAPGRAGYNEQFF | TGTGCCAGCAGCCAAGCGCCGGGGCGGGCGGGATACAATGAGCAGTTCTTC
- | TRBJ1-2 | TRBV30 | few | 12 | CAWTPEGYGYTF | TGTGCCTGGACCCCTGAGGGCTATGGCTACACCTTC
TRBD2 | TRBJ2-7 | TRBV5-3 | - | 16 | CARSLTKREEFGEQYF | TGTGCCAGAAGCTTGACCAAGCGGGAGGAATTCGGCGAGCAGTACTTC